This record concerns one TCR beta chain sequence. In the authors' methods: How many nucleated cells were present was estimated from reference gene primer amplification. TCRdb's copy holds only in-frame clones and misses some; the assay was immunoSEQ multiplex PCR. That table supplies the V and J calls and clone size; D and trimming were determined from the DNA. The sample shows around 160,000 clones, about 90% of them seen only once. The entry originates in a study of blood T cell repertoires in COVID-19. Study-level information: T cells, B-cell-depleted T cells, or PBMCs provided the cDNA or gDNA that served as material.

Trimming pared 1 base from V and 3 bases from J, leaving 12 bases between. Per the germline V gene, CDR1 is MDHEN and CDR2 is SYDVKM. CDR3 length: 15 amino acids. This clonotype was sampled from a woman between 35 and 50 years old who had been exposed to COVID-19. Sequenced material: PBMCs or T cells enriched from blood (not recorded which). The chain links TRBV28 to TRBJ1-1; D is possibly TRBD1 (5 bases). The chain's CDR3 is CASSLYNRDYTEAFF. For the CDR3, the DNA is TGTGCCAGCAGTTTATATAATCGGGACTACACTGAAGCTTTCTTT. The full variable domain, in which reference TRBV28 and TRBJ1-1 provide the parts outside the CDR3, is DVKVTQSSRYLVKRTGEKVFLECVQDMDHENMFWYRQDPGLGLRLIYFSYDVKMKEKGDIPEGYSVSREKKERFSLILESASTNQTSMYLCASSLYNRDYTEAFFGQGTRLTVV.